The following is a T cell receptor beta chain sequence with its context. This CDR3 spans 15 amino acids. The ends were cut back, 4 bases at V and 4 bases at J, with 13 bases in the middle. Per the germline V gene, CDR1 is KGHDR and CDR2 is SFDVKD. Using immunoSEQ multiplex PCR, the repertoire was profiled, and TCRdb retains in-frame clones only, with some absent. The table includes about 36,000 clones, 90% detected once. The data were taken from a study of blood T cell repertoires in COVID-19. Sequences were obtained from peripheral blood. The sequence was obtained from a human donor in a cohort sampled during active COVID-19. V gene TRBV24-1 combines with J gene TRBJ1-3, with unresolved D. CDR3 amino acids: CATSDNTVGGNTIYF. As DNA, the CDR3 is TGTGCCACCAGTGACAATACAGTCGGCGGAAACACCATATATTTT.